This T cell receptor beta chain derives from a study of cytomegalovirus exposure and HLA in healthy donors. Points from the study as a whole: Per published reports, the classifier diagnosed cytomegalovirus status with high specificity and sensitivity. Researchers counted 164 TCR beta chains as cytomegalovirus-associated. Three CMV-associated chains proved CMV antigen-specific in vitro.

Clones were read by immunoSEQ multiplex PCR, and TCRdb kept only the in-frame ones, dropping some. The table lists 66,000 or so clones, about 97% of them singletons. V was pared by 1 base and J by 5 bases, with 10 bases between. Germline CDR1 reads SGHNT; CDR2 reads YYREEE (reference sequence). The CDR3 spans 13 residues. Notes on this clone: The antigen is unknown.

The rearrangement joins TRBV5-4 to TRBJ2-7; TRBD2 is a possible D gene (5 bases). The sequence was collected from a woman in her late teens or twenties in good health and CMV-seropositive. The sequenced material came from PBMCs. CDR3 sequence reads: CASSLRLGDEQYF. CDR3 DNA: TGTGCCAGCAGCTTGCGGCTGGGAGACGAGCAGTACTTC.